Below, 25 T cell receptor beta chains from the same sample are listed, as sequenced in a study of cytomegalovirus exposure and HLA in healthy donors. PCR primers comprised 60 Vbeta and 13 Jbeta primers. Data came from immunoSEQ multiplex PCR; TCRdb stores just in-frame clones and leaves some out. The table records around 180,000 clones, more than 70% of them present only once. Sequencing was carried out using PBMCs. The receptors shown here come from a girl aged 5 to 17 in good health and CMV-seronegative.

The rearrangement uses TRBV5-1 and TRBJ1-2, with TRBD1 matching over 12 bases. Germline CDR1 is SGHRS and CDR2 is YFSETQ. Trimming removed 4 bases from V and 2 bases from J; junction bases left unmatched: 12. The CDR3 consists of 18 residues. The CDR3 DNA sequence: TGCGCCAGCAGCAAGCAATCCGGGACAGGGGGCATGAACTATGGCTACACCTTC. Its protein is CASSKQSGTGGMNYGYTF.

The V gene is TRBV11-2, the J gene TRBJ1-1; 8 bases map to TRBD1. V shed 5 bases and J 6 bases; nucleotides not matched to a gene: 14. CDR1 SGHAT and CDR2 FQNNGV come from the germline V gene. The CDR3 length is 16 residues. The CDR3 here is CASSPRQGRYFAEAFF. CDR3 bases: TGTGCCAGCAGCCCCCGACAGGGGCGGTATTTCGCTGAAGCTTTCTTT.

The gene calls are TRBV19 and TRBJ2-3, with TRBD2 matching 7 bases. Germline loops: CDR1 LNHDA, CDR2 SQIVND (reference sequence). The CDR3 is made up of 15 amino acids. V dropped 3 bases and J dropped 2; count of bases not matched to a gene: 5. The CDR3 region has the DNA TGTGCCAGTAGTATGGGGCTAGCGGCCACAGATACGCAGTATTTT. Protein product: CASSMGLAATDTQYF. Looking up the rest from reference TRBV19 and TRBJ2-3 gives the full variable domain: DGGITQSPKYLFRKEGQNVTLSCEQNLNHDAMYWYRQDPGQGLRLIYYSQIVNDFQKGDIAEGYSVSREKKESFPLTVTSAQKNPTAFYLCASSMGLAATDTQYFGPGTRLTVL.

The chain joins TRBV5-6 to TRBJ1-1; D is possibly TRBD1 (5 bases). Deletions cut 3 bases from V and 0 bases from J, with 18 bases between. Germline V gene data show CDR1 as SGHDT and CDR2 as YYEEEE. This CDR3 spans 17 amino acids. CDR3 bases: TGTGCCAGCAGCTCCGCGGCGGTCGACAGTATGAACACTGAAGCTTTCTTT. Protein product: CASSSAAVDSMNTEAFF. Full variable domain (rest looked up from reference TRBV5-6 and TRBJ1-1): DAGVTQSPTHLIKTRGQQVTLRCSPKSGHDTVSWYQQALGQGPQFIFQYYEEEERQRGNFPDRFSGHQFPNYSSELNVNALLLGDSALYLCASSSAAVDSMNTEAFFGQGTRLTVV.

The CDR3 region has the DNA TGTGCCAGCAGTTTAGCGGGGTTTAGCTCCTACGAGCAGTACTTC. It encodes CASSLAGFSSYEQYF. V is TRBV6-6 and J is TRBJ2-7; 8 nucleotides match TRBD2. Losses at the gene ends were 4 bases for V and 0 bases for J; bases not matched to a gene: 5. From germline, CDR1 is MNHNY and CDR2 SVGAGI (reference sequence). CDR3 length: 15 residues.

The CDR3 region is CAIRTGPYTEAFF. CDR3 bases: TGTGCCATCAGGACAGGGCCTTACACTGAAGCTTTCTTT. The chain uses TRBV19 and TRBJ1-1, with 8 positions matching TRBD1. V was pared by 10 bases and J by 3 bases, with 7 bases of the junction left unmatched. Germline lookup yields CDR1 LNHDA and CDR2 SQIVND (reference sequence). This CDR3 has 13 residues.

The chain joins TRBV18 to TRBJ1-4, with 8 bases matching TRBD1. CDR3 length equals 15 residues. The V gene end was trimmed by 6 bases and the J gene end by 7 bases; junction bases not matched to a gene: 10. Germline lookup yields CDR1 KGHSH and CDR2 LQKENI. CDR3 loop: CASSPRGQATEKLFF. In nucleotides, the CDR3 is TGTGCCAGCTCCCCGAGGGGACAGGCAACTGAAAAACTGTTTTTT.

V usage is TRBV2 and J usage is TRBJ1-6; D is unclear. CDR1 is SNHLY and CDR2 is FYNNEI in the germline V gene. V was clipped by 4 bases and J by 7 bases, with 14 bases between them. The CDR3 is made up of 15 amino acids. CDR3 in amino acids: CASSVRDMENSPLHF. The CDR3 bases are TGTGCCAGCAGTGTACGAGACATGGAAAATTCACCCCTCCACTTT. Full variable domain (outside the CDR3, taken from reference TRBV2 and TRBJ1-6): EPEVTQTPSHQVTQMGQEVILRCVPISNHLYFYWYRQILGQKVEFLVSFYNNEISEKSEIFDDQFSVERPDGSNFTLKIRSTKLEDSAMYFCASSVRDMENSPLHFGNGTRLTVT.

The genes are TRBV6-1 and TRBJ1-5; unclear D gene. The CDR3 covers 13 residues. Per germline, CDR1 MNHNS and CDR2 SASEGT. V was pared by 4 bases and J by 7 bases, with 11 bases between. The chain's CDR3 is CASSGVGQQPQHF. The CDR3 DNA follows: TGTGCCAGCAGTGGGGTGGGCCAACAGCCCCAGCATTTT.

J is TRBJ2-5 and V is TRBV18, with 9 bases fitting TRBD1. Per germline, CDR1 KGHSH and CDR2 LQKENI. The length of the CDR3 is 14 residues. J lost 3 bases, V lost 5 bases, and 4 bases had no gene match. The CDR3 protein is CASSAWTGEETQYF. CDR3 sequence (DNA): TGTGCCAGCTCAGCCTGGACAGGGGAAGAGACCCAGTACTTC. The complete variable domain, with remaining parts taken from reference TRBV18 and TRBJ2-5, reads NAGVMQNPRHLVRRRGQEARLRCSPMKGHSHVYWYRQLPEEGLKFMVYLQKENIIDESGMPKERFSAEFPKEGPSILRIQQVVRGDSAAYFCASSAWTGEETQYFGPGTRLLVL.

This clone came up once. This rearrangement joins TRBV2 to TRBJ1-4; TRBD1 matches 7 bases. The CDR3 is 13 amino acids. From germline, CDR1 is SNHLY and CDR2 FYNNEI. Germline trimming cut 6 bases from V and 5 bases from J; bases unmatched to any gene: 3. CDR3 amino acids: CASRKTGNEKLFF. As DNA, the CDR3 is TGTGCCAGCAGGAAGACAGGGAATGAAAAACTGTTTTTT.

This sequence joins TRBV5-1 and TRBJ2-1; TRBD2 matches 8 bases. V lost 1 base and J lost 6; bases outside the gene matches: 9. This CDR3 region has 16 residues. Germline lookup yields CDR1 SGHRS and CDR2 YFSETQ. The CDR3 here is CASSLSPSGGGNEQFF. The CDR3 DNA is TGCGCCAGCAGCTTGTCCCCAAGCGGGGGAGGCAATGAGCAGTTCTTC.

The chain has TRBV9 and TRBJ2-2, with 11 bases fitting TRBD1. The length of the CDR3 is 16 residues. Looked up from germline, CDR1 is SGDLS and CDR2 is YYNGEE. V lost 3 bases, J lost 7 bases, and 8 bases stayed unmatched. The CDR3 bases are TGTGCCAGCAGCGGGGGACAGGGGGTAAAAAGCGGGGAGCTGTTTTTT. This translates into CASSGGQGVKSGELFF.

This clone occurred a few times. The rearrangement joins TRBV5-4 to TRBJ2-1; 7 bases line up with TRBD1. V shed 4 bases, J shed 6 bases, and the junction held 7 bases outside the gene matches. Germline values: CDR1 SGHNT, CDR2 YYREEE (reference sequence). The length of the CDR3 is 14 residues. In nucleotides, the CDR3 is TGTGCCAGCAGCCAAAACAGACAGGGCAATGAGCAGTTCTTC. Amino acids: CASSQNRQGNEQFF.

The chain is built from TRBV2 and TRBJ2-7, with TRBD2 identical over 12 bases. The germline V gene encodes CDR1 SNHLY and CDR2 FYNNEI. The CDR3 runs 16 residues. V gave up 2 bases and J gave up 3 bases; unmatched junction bases: 5. The CDR3 nucleotides are TGTGCCAGCAGTGAAACTAGCGGGGGGCTACGCTACGAGCAGTACTTC. This gives the protein CASSETSGGLRYEQYF. Full variable domain (missing parts from reference TRBV2 and TRBJ2-7): EPEVTQTPSHQVTQMGQEVILRCVPISNHLYFYWYRQILGQKVEFLVSFYNNEISEKSEIFDDQFSVERPDGSNFTLKIRSTKLEDSAMYFCASSETSGGLRYEQYFGPGTRLTVT.

This chain uses TRBV7-6 with TRBJ1-3; D gene ambiguous. V lost 5 bases and J 0 bases, leaving 14 bases between the germline ends. The CDR3 extends over 16 amino acids. Germline V gene data show CDR1 as SGHVS and CDR2 as FNYEAQ. CDR3 sequence reads: CASSLGPGSSGNTIYF. CDR3 bases: TGTGCCAGCAGCCTGGGCCCCGGCAGCTCTGGAAACACCATATATTTT.

The chain employs TRBV4-1 and TRBJ1-5; 8 bases are shared with TRBD1. The trim removed 5 bases at V and 5 bases at J, leaving 8 bases unmatched. This CDR3 comprises 15 residues. From germline, CDR1 is MGHRA and CDR2 YSYEKL. The CDR3 nucleotides are TGCGCCAGCAGCGCCGACAGGGGTGTGGATCAGCCCCAGCATTTT. Protein: CASSADRGVDQPQHF.

This clone was seen a few times. The rearrangement joins TRBV15 to TRBJ1-1; D is ambiguous. Germline V gene data show CDR1 as LNHNV and CDR2 as YYDKDF (reference sequence). Trimming took off 0 bases at V and 7 bases at J, with 6 bases between the two ends. The CDR3 sequence is 12 residues long. The CDR3 spells CATSRDFGEAFF. DNA of the CDR3: TGTGCCACCAGCAGAGACTTCGGTGAAGCTTTCTTT. Together with reference TRBV15 and TRBJ1-1, the CDR3 gives the full variable domain: DAMVIQNPRYQVTQFGKPVTLSCSQTLNHNVMYWYQQKSSQAPKLLFHYYDKDFNNEADTPDNFQSRRPNTSFCFLDIRSPGLGDTAMYLCATSRDFGEAFFGQGTRLTVV.

The chain joins TRBV2 to TRBJ2-5; the match to TRBD1 covers 12 bases. The germline CDR1 and CDR2 sequences are SNHLY and FYNNEI. The trim removed 0 bases at V and 5 bases at J, leaving 7 bases unmatched. The CDR3 loop spans 17 amino acids. CDR3 nucleotides: TGTGCCAGCAGTGAAGCGGGACAGGGGGCGGCTAGGGAGACCCAGTACTTC. This sequence encodes CASSEAGQGAARETQYF.

The chain joins TRBV15 to TRBJ2-2; D call uncertain. Per germline, CDR1 LNHNV and CDR2 YYDKDF (reference sequence). The CDR3 runs 14 residues. The ends were cut back, 0 bases at V and 6 bases at J, with 8 bases in the middle. The CDR3 DNA follows: TGTGCCACCAGCAGAGATCGGTTCGCCGGGGAGCTGTTTTTT. Its protein product is CATSRDRFAGELFF.

The V and J genes are TRBV5-4 and TRBJ2-3; TRBD1 is a possible D gene (6 bases). This CDR3 comprises 13 residues. V lost 0 bases, J lost 4 bases, and 6 bases lay in between. Germline V gene sequence: CDR1 SGHNT, CDR2 YYREEE (reference sequence). CDR3 region: CASSLDRADTQYF. Here the CDR3 DNA reads TGTGCCAGCAGCTTGGACAGGGCAGATACGCAGTATTTT.

The chain is built from TRBV5-1 and TRBJ1-2, with TRBD1 identical over 7 bases. Germline assignment: CDR1 SGHRS and CDR2 YFSETQ. V dropped 0 bases and J dropped 3; count of bases not matched to a gene: 2. This CDR3 comprises 14 residues. Here the CDR3 DNA reads TGCGCCAGCAGCTTGGGACAGGGTGACTATGGCTACACCTTC. This codes for CASSLGQGDYGYTF.

The genes are TRBV27 and TRBJ1-5; TRBD1 agrees at 7 bases. This CDR3 comprises 14 residues. Germline CDR1 MNHEY, CDR2 SMNVEV (reference sequence). V lost 8 bases and J lost 0; bases outside the gene matches: 4. Here the CDR3 reads CASWTGNSNQPQHF. The CDR3, as DNA: TGTGCCAGCTGGACAGGCAATAGCAATCAGCCCCAGCATTTT.

This rearrangement joins TRBV4-2 to TRBJ2-5; D is unresolved. Between the trimmed V and J ends, which lost 0 bases and 1 base, there was a span of 9 bases. The CDR3 is made up of 15 amino acids. Germline assignment: CDR1 LGHNA and CDR2 YNFKEQ. The CDR3 sequence is CASSQDPYSQETQYF. In DNA, the CDR3 is TGTGCCAGCAGCCAAGATCCGTACAGCCAAGAGACCCAGTACTTC.

The V gene is TRBV25-1, the J gene TRBJ2-7; D unresolved. This CDR3 comprises 14 residues. CDR1 and CDR2 from the germline V gene are MGHDK and SYGVNS. Deletions cut 0 bases from V and 0 bases from J, with 6 bases between. CDR3 nucleotide sequence: TGTGCCAGCAGTGAATACCCCAGCTCCTACGAGCAGTACTTC. It is translated as CASSEYPSSYEQYF.